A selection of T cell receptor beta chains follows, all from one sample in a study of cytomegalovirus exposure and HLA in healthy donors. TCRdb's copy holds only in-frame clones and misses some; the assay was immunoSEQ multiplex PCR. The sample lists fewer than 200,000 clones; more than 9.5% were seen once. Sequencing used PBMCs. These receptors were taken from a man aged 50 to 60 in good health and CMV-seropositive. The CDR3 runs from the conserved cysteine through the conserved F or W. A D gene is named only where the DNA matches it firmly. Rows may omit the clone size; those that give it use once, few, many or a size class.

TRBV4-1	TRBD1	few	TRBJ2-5	CASSQVPGGETQYF	TGCGCCAGCAGCCAAGTGCCAGGGGGAGAGACCCAGTACTTC
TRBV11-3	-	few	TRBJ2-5	CASSFSYRETQYF	TGTGCCAGCAGCTTCTCCTACCGGGAGACCCAGTACTTC
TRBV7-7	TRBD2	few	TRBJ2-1	CASSRGLADYNEQFF	TGTGCTAGCAGCAGGGGACTAGCGGACTACAATGAGCAGTTCTTC
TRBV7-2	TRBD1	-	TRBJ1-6	CASSIDRGSYNSPLHF	TGTGCCAGCAGCATAGACAGGGGTTCCTATAATTCACCCCTCCACTTT
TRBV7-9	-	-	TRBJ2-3	CASSSTGLNTDTQYF	TGTGCCAGCAGCTCCACAGGGTTAAACACAGATACGCAGTATTTT
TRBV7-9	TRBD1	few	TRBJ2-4	CASSSTGGTKNIQYF	TGTGCCAGCAGCTCGACAGGGGGGACCAAAAACATTCAGTACTTC
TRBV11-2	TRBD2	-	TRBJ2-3	CASSLTLAGGLDTQYF	TGTGCCAGCAGCTTAACCCTGGCGGGGGGATTAGATACGCAGTATTTT
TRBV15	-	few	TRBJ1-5	CATSRHGGANNQPQHF	TGTGCCACCAGCAGGCATGGTGGGGCTAACAATCAGCCCCAGCATTTT
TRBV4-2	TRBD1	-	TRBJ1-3	CASSQETGFSGNTIYF	TGTGCCAGCAGCCAAGAGACAGGGTTCTCTGGAAACACCATATATTTT
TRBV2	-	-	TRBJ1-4	CASTLPGHQQLKLFF	TGTGCCAGCACCTTACCGGGACACCAGCAACTAAAACTGTTTTTT
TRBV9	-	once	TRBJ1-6	CASSATGRSPLHF	TGTGCCAGCAGCGCTACAGGGAGATCACCCCTCCACTTT
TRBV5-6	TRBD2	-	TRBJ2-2	CASSPWGGTGELFF	TGTGCCAGCAGTCCCTGGGGGGGTACCGGGGAGCTGTTTTTT
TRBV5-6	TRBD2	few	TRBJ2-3	CASSWGGGGGAGADTQYF	TGTGCCAGCAGCTGGGGAGGCGGCGGGGGGGCCGGAGCAGATACGCAGTATTTT
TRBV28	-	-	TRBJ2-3	CASSPSGENTDTQYF	TGTGCCAGCAGTCCCTCGGGGGAGAACACAGATACGCAGTATTTT
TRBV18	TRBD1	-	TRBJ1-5	CASSRDRASNQPQHF	TGTGCCAGCTCACGGGACAGGGCGAGCAATCAGCCCCAGCATTTT
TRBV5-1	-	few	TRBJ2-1	CASSLGNEQFF	TGCGCCAGCAGCCTCGGGAATGAGCAGTTCTTC
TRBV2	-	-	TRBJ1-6	CASSEREVSPLHF	TGTGCCAGCAGTGAACGAGAGGTTTCACCCCTCCACTTT
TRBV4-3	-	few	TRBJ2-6	CASSPAQGGGSSGANVLTF	TGCGCCAGCAGCCCCGCGCAGGGGGGTGGTAGCTCTGGGGCCAACGTCCTGACTTTC
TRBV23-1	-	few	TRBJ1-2	CASSPSGGVYGYTF	TGCGCCAGCAGTCCGTCGGGGGGCGTGTATGGCTACACCTTC
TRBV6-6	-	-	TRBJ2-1	CASSTGGALNEQFF	TGTGCCAGCAGTACTGGCGGCGCCTTAAATGAGCAGTTCTTC
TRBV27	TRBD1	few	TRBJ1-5	CASSPRTGPNQPQHF	TGTGCCAGCAGTCCCAGGACAGGGCCCAATCAGCCCCAGCATTTT
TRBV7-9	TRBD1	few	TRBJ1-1	CASSSGQGTTEAFF	TGTGCCAGCAGCTCAGGACAGGGGACCACTGAAGCTTTCTTT
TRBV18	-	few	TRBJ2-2	CASSLKGVGTGELFF	TGTGCCAGCTCACTTAAGGGGGTCGGCACCGGGGAGCTGTTTTTT
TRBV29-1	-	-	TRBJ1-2	CSSGQGIYGYTF	TGCAGCTCAGGGCAGGGGATCTATGGCTACACCTTC
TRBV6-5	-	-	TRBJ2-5	CASVGLETQYF	TGTGCCAGCGTCGGTCTAGAGACCCAGTACTTC
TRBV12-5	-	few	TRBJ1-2	CASGLVLAGQDGYTF	TGTGCTAGTGGTTTGGTACTTGCGGGGCAAGATGGCTACACCTTC
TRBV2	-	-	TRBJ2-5	CASEPMETQYF	TGTGCCAGCGAGCCCATGGAGACCCAGTACTTC
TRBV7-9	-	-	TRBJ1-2	CASSFFPGKHYGYTF	TGTGCCAGCAGCTTTTTCCCCGGGAAGCACTATGGCTACACCTTC
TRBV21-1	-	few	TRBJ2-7	CASRYREEQYF	TGTGCCAGCAGATACAGAGAGGAGCAGTACTTC
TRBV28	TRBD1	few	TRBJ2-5	CASRVGGSETQYF	TGTGCCAGCAGGGTAGGGGGCTCTGAGACCCAGTACTTC
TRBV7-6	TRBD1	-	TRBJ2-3	CASSLAAGGMTDTQYF	TGTGCCAGCAGCTTAGCTGCAGGGGGCATGACAGATACGCAGTATTTT
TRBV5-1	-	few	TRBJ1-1	CASSFNMNTEAFF	TGCGCCAGCAGCTTCAACATGAACACTGAAGCTTTCTTT
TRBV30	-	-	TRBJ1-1	CAWSVRVNTEAFF	TGTGCCTGGAGTGTACGAGTGAACACTGAAGCTTTCTTT
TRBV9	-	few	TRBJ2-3	CASSVTYPSTDTQYF	TGTGCCAGCAGCGTGACTTACCCTAGCACAGATACGCAGTATTTT
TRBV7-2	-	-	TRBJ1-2	CASSLERGVYGYTF	TGTGCCAGCAGCTTAGAACGGGGGGTGTATGGCTACACCTTC
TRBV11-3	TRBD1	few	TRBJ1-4	CASSLDRGPSNEKLFF	TGTGCCAGCAGCTTGGACAGGGGGCCATCTAATGAAAAACTGTTTTTT
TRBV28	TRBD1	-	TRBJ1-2	CASSPTGGYGYTF	TGTGCCAGCAGCCCTACAGGGGGTTATGGCTACACCTTC
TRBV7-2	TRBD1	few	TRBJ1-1	CASSSRTGRNEAFF	TGTGCCAGCAGCTCTAGGACAGGGAGGAATGAAGCTTTCTTT